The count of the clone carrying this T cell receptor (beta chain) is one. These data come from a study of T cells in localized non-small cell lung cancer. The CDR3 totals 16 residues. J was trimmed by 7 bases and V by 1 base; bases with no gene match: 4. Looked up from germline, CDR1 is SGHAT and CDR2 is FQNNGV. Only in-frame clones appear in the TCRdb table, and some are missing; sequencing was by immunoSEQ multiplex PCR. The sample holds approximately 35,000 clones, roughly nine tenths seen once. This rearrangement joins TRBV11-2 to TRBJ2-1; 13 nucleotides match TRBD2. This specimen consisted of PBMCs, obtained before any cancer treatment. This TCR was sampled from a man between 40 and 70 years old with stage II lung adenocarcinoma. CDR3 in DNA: TGTGCCAGCAGCTTAGGGGGGACTAGCGGGAAAAATGAGCAGTTCTTC. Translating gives CASSLGGTSGKNEQFF.